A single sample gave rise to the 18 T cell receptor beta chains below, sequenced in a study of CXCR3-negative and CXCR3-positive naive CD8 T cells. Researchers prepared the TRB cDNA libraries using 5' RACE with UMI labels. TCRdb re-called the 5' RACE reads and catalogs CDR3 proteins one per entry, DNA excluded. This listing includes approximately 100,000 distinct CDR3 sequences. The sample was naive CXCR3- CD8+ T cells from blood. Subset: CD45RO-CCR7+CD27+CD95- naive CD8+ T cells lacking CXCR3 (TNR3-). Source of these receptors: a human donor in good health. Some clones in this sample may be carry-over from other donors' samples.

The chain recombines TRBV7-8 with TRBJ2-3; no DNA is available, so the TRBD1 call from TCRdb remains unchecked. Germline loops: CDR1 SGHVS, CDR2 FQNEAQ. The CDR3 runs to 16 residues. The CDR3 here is CASSPYRGSYTDTQYF.

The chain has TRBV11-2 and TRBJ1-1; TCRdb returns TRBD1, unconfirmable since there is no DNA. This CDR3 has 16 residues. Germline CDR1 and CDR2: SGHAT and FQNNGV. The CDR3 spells CASGYYRDLENTEAFF.

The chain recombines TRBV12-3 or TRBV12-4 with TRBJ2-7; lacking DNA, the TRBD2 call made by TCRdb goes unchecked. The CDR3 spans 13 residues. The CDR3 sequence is CASRSSGSYEQYF.

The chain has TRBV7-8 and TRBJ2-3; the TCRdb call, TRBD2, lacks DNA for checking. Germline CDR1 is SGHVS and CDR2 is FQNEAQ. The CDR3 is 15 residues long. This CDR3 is CASSLAWADTDTQYF.

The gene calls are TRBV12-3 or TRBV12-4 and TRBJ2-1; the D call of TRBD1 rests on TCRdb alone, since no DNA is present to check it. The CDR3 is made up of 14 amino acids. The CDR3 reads CASTILTGHNEQFF.

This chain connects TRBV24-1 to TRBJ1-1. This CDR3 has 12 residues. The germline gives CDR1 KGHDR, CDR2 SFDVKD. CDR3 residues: CATSDANTEPFF.

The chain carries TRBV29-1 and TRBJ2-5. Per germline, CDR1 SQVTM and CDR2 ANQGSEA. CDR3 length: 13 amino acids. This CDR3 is CSALRRDQETQYF.

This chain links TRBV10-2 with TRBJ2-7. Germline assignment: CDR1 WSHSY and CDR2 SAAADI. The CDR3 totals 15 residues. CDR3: CASSESGIRAYEQYF.

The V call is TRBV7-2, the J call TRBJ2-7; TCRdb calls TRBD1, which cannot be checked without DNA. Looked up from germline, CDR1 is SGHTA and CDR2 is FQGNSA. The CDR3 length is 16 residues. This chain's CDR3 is CASSWVGGEVSYEQYF.

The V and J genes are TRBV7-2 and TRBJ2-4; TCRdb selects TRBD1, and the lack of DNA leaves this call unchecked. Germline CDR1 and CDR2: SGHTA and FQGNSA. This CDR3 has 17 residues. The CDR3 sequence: CASSLVGEGLAKNIQYF.

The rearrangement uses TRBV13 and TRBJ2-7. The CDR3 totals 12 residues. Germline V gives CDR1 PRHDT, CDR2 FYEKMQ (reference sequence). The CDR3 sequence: CASSTRPYEQYF.

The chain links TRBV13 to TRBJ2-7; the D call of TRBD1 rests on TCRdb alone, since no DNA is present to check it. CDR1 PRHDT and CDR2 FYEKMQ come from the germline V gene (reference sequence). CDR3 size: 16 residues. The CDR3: CASSLERQGDSYEQYF.

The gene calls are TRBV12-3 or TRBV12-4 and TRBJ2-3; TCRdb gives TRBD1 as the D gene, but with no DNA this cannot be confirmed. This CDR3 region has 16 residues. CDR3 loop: CASSPPPGEHTDTQYF.

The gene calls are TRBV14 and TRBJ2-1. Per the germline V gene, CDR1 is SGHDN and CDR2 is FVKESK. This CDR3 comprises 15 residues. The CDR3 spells CASSQGRDSYNEQFF.

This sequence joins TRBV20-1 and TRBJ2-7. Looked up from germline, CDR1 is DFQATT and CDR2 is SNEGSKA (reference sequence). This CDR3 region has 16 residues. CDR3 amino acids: CSARAEFRYMLYEQYF.

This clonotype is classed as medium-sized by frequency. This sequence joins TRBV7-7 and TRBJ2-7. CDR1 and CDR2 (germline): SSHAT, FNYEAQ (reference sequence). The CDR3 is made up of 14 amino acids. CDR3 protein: CASSLIGGSNEQYF.

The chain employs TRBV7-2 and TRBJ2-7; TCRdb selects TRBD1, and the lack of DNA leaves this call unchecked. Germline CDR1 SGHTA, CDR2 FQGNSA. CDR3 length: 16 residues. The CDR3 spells CASSLVVAQGANEQYF.

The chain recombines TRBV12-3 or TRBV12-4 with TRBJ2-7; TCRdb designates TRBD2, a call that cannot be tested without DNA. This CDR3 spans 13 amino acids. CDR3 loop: CASSAFPRSEQYF.